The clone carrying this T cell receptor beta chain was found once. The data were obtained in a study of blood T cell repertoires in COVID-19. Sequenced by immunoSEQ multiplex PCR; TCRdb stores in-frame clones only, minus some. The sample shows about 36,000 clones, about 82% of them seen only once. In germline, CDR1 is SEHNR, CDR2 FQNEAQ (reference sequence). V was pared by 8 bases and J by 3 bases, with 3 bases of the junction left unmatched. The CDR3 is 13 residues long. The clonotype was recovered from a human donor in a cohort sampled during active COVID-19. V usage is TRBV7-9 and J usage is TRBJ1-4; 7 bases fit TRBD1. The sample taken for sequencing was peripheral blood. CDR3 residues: CASEGAPNEKLFF. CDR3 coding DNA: TGTGCCAGCGAGGGGGCACCTAATGAAAAACTGTTTTTT.